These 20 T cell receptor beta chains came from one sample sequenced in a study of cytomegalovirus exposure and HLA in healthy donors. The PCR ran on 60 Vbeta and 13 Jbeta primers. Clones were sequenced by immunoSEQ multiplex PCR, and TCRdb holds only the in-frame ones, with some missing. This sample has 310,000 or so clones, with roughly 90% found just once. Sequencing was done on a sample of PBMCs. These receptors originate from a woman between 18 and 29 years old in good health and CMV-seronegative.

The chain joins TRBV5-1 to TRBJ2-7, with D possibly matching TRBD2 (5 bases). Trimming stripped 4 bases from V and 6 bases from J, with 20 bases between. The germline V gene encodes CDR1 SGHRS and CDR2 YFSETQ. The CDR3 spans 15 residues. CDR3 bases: TGCGCCAGCAGCAGAATTCCACTAGGAGGTCCCGAGCAGTACTTC. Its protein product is CASSRIPLGGPEQYF. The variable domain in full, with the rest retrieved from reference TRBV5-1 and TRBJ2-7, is KAGVTQTPRYLIKTRGQQVTLSCSPISGHRSVSWYQQTPGQGLQFLFEYFSETQRNKGNFPGRFSGRQFSNSRSEMNVSTLELGDSALYLCASSRIPLGGPEQYFGPGTRLTVT.

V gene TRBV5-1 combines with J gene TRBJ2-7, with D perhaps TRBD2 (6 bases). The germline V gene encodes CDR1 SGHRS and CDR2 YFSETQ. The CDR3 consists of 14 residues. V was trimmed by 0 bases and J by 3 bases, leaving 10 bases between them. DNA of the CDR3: TGCGCCAGCAGCTTGGCCCCGGGGGACTACGAGCAGTACTTC. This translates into CASSLAPGDYEQYF.

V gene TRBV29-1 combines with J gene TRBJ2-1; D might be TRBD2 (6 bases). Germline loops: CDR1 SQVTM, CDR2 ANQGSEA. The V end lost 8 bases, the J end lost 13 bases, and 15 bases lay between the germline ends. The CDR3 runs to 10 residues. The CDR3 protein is CSIPAEGQFF. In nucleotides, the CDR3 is TGCAGCATTCCGGCGGAGGGACAGTTCTTC.

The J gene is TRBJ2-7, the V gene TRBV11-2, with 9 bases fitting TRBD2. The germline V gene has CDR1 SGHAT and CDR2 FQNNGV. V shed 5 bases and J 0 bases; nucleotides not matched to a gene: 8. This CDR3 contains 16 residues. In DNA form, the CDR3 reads TGTGCCAGCAGCCCACCGGGACTAGCAGGCTCCTACGAGCAGTACTTC. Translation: CASSPPGLAGSYEQYF.

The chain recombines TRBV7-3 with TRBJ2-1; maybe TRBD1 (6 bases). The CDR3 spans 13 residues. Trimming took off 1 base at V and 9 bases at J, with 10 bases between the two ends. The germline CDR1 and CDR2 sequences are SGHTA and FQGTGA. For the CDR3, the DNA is TGTGCCAGCAGCTTAATGGGGGCGGGTGAGCAGTTCTTC. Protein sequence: CASSLMGAGEQFF.

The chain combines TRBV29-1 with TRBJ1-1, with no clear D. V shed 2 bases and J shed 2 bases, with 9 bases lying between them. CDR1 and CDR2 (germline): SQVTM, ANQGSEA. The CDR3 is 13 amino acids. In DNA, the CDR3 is TGCAGCGTTGAAAAAAACTTCAACACTGAAGCTTTCTTT. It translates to CSVEKNFNTEAFF.

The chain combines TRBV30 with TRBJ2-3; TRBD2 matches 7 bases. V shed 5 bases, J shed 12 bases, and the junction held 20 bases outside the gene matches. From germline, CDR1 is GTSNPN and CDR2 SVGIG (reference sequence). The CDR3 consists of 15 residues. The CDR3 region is CAWSTGGLGQSPQYF. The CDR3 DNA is TGTGCCTGGTCAACCGGGGGGTTGGGGCAGTCCCCCCAGTATTTT.

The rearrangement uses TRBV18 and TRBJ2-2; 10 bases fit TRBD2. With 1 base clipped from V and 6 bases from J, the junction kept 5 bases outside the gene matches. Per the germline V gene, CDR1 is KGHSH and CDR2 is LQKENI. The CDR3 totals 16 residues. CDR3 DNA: TGTGCCAGCTCACCACGGCCGGGACTAGCGCCCGGGGAGCTGTTTTTT. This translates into CASSPRPGLAPGELFF. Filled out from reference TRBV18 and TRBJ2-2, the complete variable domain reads NAGVMQNPRHLVRRRGQEARLRCSPMKGHSHVYWYRQLPEEGLKFMVYLQKENIIDESGMPKERFSAEFPKEGPSILRIQQVVRGDSAAYFCASSPRPGLAPGELFFGEGSRLTVL.

The CDR3 DNA reads as TGTGCCAGCAGCCGTGACGGGTTCAATCAGCCCCAGCATTTT. Its protein product is CASSRDGFNQPQHF. The rearrangement joins TRBV7-6 to TRBJ1-5; the D is unclear. V was clipped by 5 bases and J by 3 bases, with 11 bases between them. The CDR3 has 14 amino acids. The germline V gene encodes CDR1 SGHVS and CDR2 FNYEAQ.

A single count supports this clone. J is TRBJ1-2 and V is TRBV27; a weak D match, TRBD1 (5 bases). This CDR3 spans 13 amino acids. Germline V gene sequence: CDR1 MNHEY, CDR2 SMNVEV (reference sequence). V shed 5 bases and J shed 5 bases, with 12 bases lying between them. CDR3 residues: CASSPTTVYGYTF. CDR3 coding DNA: TGTGCCAGCAGTCCGACGACAGTTTATGGCTACACCTTC.

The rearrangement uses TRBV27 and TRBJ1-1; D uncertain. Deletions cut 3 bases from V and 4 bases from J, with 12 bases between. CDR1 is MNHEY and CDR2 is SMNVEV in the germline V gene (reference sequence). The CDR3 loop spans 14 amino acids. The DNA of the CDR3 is TGTGCCAGCAGTTTTCCGGGGATGACCACTGAAGCTTTCTTT. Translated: CASSFPGMTTEAFF.

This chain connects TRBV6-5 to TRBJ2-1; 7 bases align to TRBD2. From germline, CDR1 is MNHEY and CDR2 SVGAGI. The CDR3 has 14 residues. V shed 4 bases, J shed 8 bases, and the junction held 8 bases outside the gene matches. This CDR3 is CASSSRGRQHEQFF. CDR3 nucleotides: TGTGCCAGCAGTTCCCGCGGGAGACAACATGAGCAGTTCTTC.

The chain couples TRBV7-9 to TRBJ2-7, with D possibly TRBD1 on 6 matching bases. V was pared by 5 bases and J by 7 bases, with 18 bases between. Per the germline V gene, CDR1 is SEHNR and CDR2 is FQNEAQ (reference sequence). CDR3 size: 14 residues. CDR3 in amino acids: CASSPPGHLREQYF. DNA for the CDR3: TGTGCCAGCAGCCCTCCGGGACACCTCCGAGAGCAGTACTTC.

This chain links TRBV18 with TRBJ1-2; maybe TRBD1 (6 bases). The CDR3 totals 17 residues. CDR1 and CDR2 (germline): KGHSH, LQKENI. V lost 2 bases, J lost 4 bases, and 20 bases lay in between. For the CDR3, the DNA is TGTGCCAGCTCACCATGGACAGAAAGAGGTCGAGGCTATGGCTACACCTTC. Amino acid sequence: CASSPWTERGRGYGYTF.

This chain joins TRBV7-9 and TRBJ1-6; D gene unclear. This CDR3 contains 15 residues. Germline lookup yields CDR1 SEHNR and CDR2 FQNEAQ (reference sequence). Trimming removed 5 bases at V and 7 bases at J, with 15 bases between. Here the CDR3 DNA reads TGTGCCAGCAGCCCCCCCGGCGGGAACAATTCACCCCTCCACTTT. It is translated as CASSPPGGNNSPLHF.

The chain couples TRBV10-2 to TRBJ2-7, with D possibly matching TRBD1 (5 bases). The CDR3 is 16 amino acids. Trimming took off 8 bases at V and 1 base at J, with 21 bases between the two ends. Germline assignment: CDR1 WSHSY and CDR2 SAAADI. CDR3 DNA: TGCGCCAGCGCCGACCGCATAGGGGCTAGTTCCTACGAGCAGTACTTC. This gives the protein CASADRIGASSYEQYF.

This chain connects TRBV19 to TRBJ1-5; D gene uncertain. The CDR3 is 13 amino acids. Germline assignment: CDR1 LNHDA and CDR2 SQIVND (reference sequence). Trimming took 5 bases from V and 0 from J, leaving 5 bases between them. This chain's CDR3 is CASSGSSNQPQHF. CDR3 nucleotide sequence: TGTGCCAGTAGTGGGAGTAGCAATCAGCCCCAGCATTTT.

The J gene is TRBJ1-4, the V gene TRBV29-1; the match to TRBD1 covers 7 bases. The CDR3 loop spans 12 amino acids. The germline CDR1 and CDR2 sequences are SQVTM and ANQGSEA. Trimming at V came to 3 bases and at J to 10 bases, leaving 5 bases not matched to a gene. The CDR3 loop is CSVDQGGGKLFF. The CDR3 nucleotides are TGCAGCGTTGATCAGGGGGGCGGAAAACTGTTTTTT.

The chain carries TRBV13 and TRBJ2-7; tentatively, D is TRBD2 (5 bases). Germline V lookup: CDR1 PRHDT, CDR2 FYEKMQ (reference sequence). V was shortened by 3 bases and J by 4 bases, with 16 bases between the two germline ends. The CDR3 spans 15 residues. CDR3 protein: CASSLKASPPYEQYF. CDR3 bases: TGTGCCAGCAGCTTGAAGGCTAGCCCGCCTTACGAGCAGTACTTC.

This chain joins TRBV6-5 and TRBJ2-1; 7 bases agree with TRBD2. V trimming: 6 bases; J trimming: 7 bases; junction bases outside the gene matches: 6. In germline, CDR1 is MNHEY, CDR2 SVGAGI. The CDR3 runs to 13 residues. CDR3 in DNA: TGTGCCAGCAGAGGCCCGGGGGGTAATGAGCAGTTCTTC. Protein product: CASRGPGGNEQFF.